The text below deals with one T cell receptor beta chain. V was shortened by 2 bases and J by 3 bases, with 19 bases between the two germline ends. This CDR3 contains 17 residues. Looked up from germline, CDR1 is SGHDN and CDR2 is FVKESK. Only in-frame clones appear in the TCRdb table, and some are missing; sequencing was by immunoSEQ multiplex PCR. The sample yields 70,000 to 90,000 clones, about 88% seen once. This sample stems from a study of T cell responses to AZD1222 COVID-19 vaccine. This TCR came from an adult in good health. The sequencing here drew on peripheral blood, taken on day 0 of AZD1222 vaccination. The J gene is TRBJ1-2, the V gene TRBV14, with a tentative D call TRBD1 (6 bases). In DNA, the CDR3 is TGTGCCAGCAGCCAAAGTATTGGGGGCGCGAGTGACTATGGCTACACCTTC. Its translation: CASSQSIGGASDYGYTF.